The rows below give T cell receptor beta chains drawn from one sample of a study of cytomegalovirus exposure and HLA in healthy donors. The protocol was immunoSEQ multiplex PCR, while the TCRdb copy is restricted to in-frame clones and leaves out a portion. The sample lists around 130,000 clones, more than 70% seen once, with about 0.94% in the top ten. The specimen was PBMCs. These receptors all come from a human donor in good health. The conserved cysteine and the conserved F or W are not part of the CDR3 here.

CDR3 length: 10; V gene: TRBV7-6; J gene: TRBJ1-1; CDR3 protein: ASSFRNTEAF
CDR3 length: 11; V gene: TRBV6-1; J gene: TRBJ1-2; CDR3 protein: ASTTGQGDGYT
CDR3 length: 12; V gene: TRBV5-1; J gene: TRBJ2-5; CDR3 protein: ASSLVGGQETQY
CDR3 length: 16; V gene: TRBV5-5; J gene: TRBJ2-7; CDR3 protein: ASSSDRRDRVHSYEQY
CDR3 length: 16; V gene: TRBV7-9; J gene: TRBJ2-3; CDR3 protein: ASSLVQLGGYITDTQY
CDR3 length: 13; V gene: TRBV5-5; J gene: TRBJ2-7; CDR3 protein: ASSLVGTGNNEQY
CDR3 length: 11; V gene: TRBV11-3; J gene: TRBJ2-7; CDR3 protein: ASGPSGGYEQY
CDR3 length: 16; V gene: TRBV9; J gene: TRBJ2-6; CDR3 protein: ASSAHRLAVTGANVLT
CDR3 length: 13; V gene: TRBV6-4; J gene: TRBJ2-3; CDR3 protein: ASRATGGPRDTQY
CDR3 length: 13; V gene: TRBV28; J gene: TRBJ2-6; CDR3 protein: AIGTGTSGANVLT
CDR3 length: 11; V gene: TRBV7-8; J gene: TRBJ2-7; CDR3 protein: ASSRPGVTEQY
CDR3 length: 14; V gene: TRBV5-4; J gene: TRBJ1-3; CDR3 protein: ASSLGGMGSGNTIY
CDR3 length: 13; V gene: TRBV7-3; J gene: TRBJ2-1; CDR3 protein: ASSLELAGGNEQF
CDR3 length: 11; V gene: TRBV7-9; J gene: TRBJ1-1; CDR3 protein: ASSLRGQGEAF
CDR3 length: 13; V gene: TRBV11-3; J gene: TRBJ2-2; CDR3 protein: ASELAGGGTGELF
CDR3 length: 12; V gene: TRBV4-2; J gene: TRBJ2-3; CDR3 protein: ASSPGHLTDTQY
CDR3 length: 13; V gene: TRBV18; J gene: TRBJ1-1; CDR3 protein: ASSLRRQFNTEAF
CDR3 length: 14; V gene: TRBV4-2; J gene: TRBJ1-4; CDR3 protein: ASSQDRVLANEKLF
CDR3 length: 12; V gene: TRBV4-2; J gene: TRBJ1-2; CDR3 protein: ASSRVETGYGYT
CDR3 length: 12; V gene: TRBV5-8; J gene: TRBJ2-1; CDR3 protein: ASSLIAGDNEQF
CDR3 length: 11; V gene: TRBV9; J gene: TRBJ1-2; CDR3 protein: ASSVDLSGGYT
CDR3 length: 14; V gene: TRBV2; J gene: TRBJ1-5; CDR3 protein: ASSGGEGQKNQPQH
CDR3 length: 13; V gene: TRBV27; J gene: TRBJ2-1; CDR3 protein: ASSRLAGRYNEQF
CDR3 length: 11; V gene: TRBV6-4; J gene: TRBJ1-1; CDR3 protein: ASRGASGQKAF
CDR3 length: 14; V gene: TRBV7-9; J gene: TRBJ1-5; CDR3 protein: ASSLGHTGGGQPQH